Sequencing of this T cell receptor beta chain was carried out in a study of T-cell memory formation after mild COVID-19. Points from the study as a whole: The finding that pre-infection memory included some responding clones suggested that cross-reactive memory joined.

5'RACE with constant-segment primers built TCRalpha and TCRbeta cDNA libraries with UMIs. TCRdb re-derived calls from the 5' RACE reads in MiXCR, one entry per CDR3 protein. Of some 490,000 distinct CDR3 sequences listed, 15% to 20% are singletons. In this sample, this clonotype turned up a few times. Its antigen is unidentified. The CDR3 sequence is 18 residues long. V lost 0 bases, J lost 1 base, and 16 bases lay in between. Germline V gene lookup returns CDR1 MGHRA and CDR2 YSYEKL. The sequence was collected from an adult woman who had mild COVID-19 (a few samples of this study predate the infection). Cell type and time point are not known. Sequenced sample: PBMCs or a T cell subset sorted from them (not recorded which). The chain uses TRBV4-1 and TRBJ1-5; D is undetermined. CDR3 region: CASSQDRVVVRSNQPQHF. CDR3 DNA: TGCGCCAGCAGCCAAGATCGGGTCGTCGTTCGGAGCAATCAGCCCCAGCATTTT.